This record covers a single TCR beta chain. Patients got ipilimumab 1 mg/kg beginning 14 to 28 days post-transplant. Through week 26, nivolumab 3 mg/kg IV was given weeks 1, 4, 7, 10, then biweekly. TCRdb keeps only in-frame clones here, not all; method: immunoSEQ multiplex PCR. The table includes fewer than 15,000 clones, 60% to 80% detected once. The data derive from a study of ipilimumab plus nivolumab after autologous stem cell transplantation. For the study at large: A median of roughly eight nivolumab and 5 ipilimumab doses were given. Myeloma patients were high-risk transplant-naive or relapsed within 3 years of first autologous transplant.

Trimming shortened V by 5 bases and J by 9 bases, and 13 bases separated the two germline ends. The CDR3 length is 12 residues. Germline CDR1 and CDR2: SGHAT and FQNNGV. The rearrangement links TRBV11-2 to TRBJ2-5; no firm D call. The specimen comprised PBMCs, sampled in a trial of ipilimumab plus nivolumab as post-transplant consolidation. This TCR came from a male donor with multiple myeloma. CDR3: CASSRVTRAQYF. The CDR3 nucleotides read TGTGCCAGCAGCCGAGTCACCCGGGCCCAGTACTTC. The variable domain in full, with the rest retrieved from reference TRBV11-2 and TRBJ2-5, is EAGVAQSPRYKIIEKRQSVAFWCNPISGHATLYWYQQILGQGPKLLIQFQNNGVVDDSQLPKDRFSAERLKGVDSTLKIQPAKLEDSAVYLCASSRVTRAQYFGPGTRLLVL.